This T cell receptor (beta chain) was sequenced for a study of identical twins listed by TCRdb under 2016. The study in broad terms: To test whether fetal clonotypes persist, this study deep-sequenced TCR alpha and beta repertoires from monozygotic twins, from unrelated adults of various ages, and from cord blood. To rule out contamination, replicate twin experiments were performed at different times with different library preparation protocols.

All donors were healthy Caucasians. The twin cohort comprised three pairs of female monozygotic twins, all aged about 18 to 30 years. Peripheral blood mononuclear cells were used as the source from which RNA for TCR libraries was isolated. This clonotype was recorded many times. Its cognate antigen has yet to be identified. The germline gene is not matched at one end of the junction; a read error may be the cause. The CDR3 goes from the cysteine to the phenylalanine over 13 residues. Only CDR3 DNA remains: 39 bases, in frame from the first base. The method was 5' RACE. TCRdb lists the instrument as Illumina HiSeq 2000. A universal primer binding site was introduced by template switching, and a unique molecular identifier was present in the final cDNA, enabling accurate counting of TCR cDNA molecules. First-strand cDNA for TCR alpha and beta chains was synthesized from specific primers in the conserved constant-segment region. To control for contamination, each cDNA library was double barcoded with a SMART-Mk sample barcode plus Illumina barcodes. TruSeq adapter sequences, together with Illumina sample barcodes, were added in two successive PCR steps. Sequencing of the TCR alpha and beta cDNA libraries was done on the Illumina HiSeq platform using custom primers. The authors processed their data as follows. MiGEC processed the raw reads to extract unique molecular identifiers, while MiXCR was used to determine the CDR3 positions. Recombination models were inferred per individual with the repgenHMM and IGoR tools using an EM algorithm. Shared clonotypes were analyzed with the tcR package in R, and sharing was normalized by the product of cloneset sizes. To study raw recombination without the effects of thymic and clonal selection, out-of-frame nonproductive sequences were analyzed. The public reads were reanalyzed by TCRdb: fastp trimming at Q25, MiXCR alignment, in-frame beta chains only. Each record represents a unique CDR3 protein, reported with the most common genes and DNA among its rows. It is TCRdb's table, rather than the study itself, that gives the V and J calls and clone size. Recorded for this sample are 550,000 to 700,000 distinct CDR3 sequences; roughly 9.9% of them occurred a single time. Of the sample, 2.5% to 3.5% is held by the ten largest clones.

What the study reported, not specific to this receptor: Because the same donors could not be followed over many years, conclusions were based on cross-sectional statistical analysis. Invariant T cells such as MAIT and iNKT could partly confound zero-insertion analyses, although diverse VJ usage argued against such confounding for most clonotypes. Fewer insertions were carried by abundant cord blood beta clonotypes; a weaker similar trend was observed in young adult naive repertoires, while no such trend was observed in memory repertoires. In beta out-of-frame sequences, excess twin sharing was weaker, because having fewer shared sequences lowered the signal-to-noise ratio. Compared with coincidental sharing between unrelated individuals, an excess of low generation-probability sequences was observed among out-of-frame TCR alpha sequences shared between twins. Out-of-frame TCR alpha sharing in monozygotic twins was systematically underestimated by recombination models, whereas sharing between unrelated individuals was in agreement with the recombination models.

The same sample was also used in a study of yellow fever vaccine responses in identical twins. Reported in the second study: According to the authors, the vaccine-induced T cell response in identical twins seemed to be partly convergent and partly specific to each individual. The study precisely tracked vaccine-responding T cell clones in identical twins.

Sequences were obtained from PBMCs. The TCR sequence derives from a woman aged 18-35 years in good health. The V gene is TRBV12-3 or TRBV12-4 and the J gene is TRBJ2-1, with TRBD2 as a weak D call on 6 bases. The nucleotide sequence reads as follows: TGTGCCAGCAGTCGGGACTCCCACAATGAGCAGTTCTTC. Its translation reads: CASSRDSHNEQFF.